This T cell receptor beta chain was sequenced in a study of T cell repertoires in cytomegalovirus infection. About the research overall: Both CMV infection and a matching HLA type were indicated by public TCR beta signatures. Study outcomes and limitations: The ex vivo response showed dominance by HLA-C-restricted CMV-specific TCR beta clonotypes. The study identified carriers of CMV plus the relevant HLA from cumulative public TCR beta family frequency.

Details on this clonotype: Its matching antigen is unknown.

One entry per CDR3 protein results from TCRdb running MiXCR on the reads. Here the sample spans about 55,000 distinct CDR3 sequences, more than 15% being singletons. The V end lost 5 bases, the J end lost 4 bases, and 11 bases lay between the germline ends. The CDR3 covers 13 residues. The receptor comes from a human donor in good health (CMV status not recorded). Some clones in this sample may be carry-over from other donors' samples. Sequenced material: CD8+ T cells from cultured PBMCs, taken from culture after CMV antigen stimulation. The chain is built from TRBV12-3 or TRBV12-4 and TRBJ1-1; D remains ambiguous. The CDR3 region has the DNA TGTGCCAGCAGTCGGACGTTGAGCACTGAAGCTTTCTTT. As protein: CASSRTLSTEAFF.